These 26 T cell receptor beta chains originate from one sample sequenced in a study of early T cells in non-severe SARS-CoV-2 infection. MiXCR was run by TCRdb on the 5' RACE reads, yielding one entry per CDR3 protein. The sample carries about 48,000 distinct CDR3 sequences, 6% to 8% recorded once. This specimen was whole blood, taken at baseline. Receptors originate from an adult who was a healthcare worker with PCR-confirmed SARS-CoV-2 infection or an uninfected control (not recorded which).

This clonotype was counted many times. The chain couples TRBV7-3 to TRBJ1-1; no clear D. CDR1 and CDR2 from the germline V gene are SGHTA and FQGTGA. Trimming removed 1 base from V and 7 bases from J, with 10 bases in between. This CDR3 contains 13 residues. The DNA for the CDR3 is TGTGCCAGCAGCTTAAAGGTTAGGGATGAAGCTTTCTTT. This translates into CASSLKVRDEAFF.

Only a few counts were recorded for this clonotype. The rearrangement uses TRBV20-1 and TRBJ1-1; D ambiguous. This CDR3 is 16 amino acids long. The V and J ends lost 3 bases and 3 bases respectively, with 20 bases between them. CDR1 is DFQATT, CDR2 SNEGSKA, per germline (reference sequence). CDR3 loop: CSASPEAGRRYTEAFF. CDR3 nucleotides: TGCAGTGCTAGCCCCGAAGCGGGCAGGAGATACACTGAAGCTTTCTTT.

V gene TRBV18 combines with J gene TRBJ1-4; possible D gene TRBD1, 5 bases. CDR3 length: 14 residues. V shed 3 bases and J shed 8 bases, with 13 bases lying between them. The germline CDR1 and CDR2 sequences are KGHSH and LQKENI. CDR3 sequence reads: CASSPTGVGEKLFF. CDR3 in DNA: TGTGCCAGCTCACCTACAGGAGTTGGAGAAAAACTGTTTTTT. Together with reference TRBV18 and TRBJ1-4, the CDR3 gives the full variable domain: NAGVMQNPRHLVRRRGQEARLRCSPMKGHSHVYWYRQLPEEGLKFMVYLQKENIIDESGMPKERFSAEFPKEGPSILRIQQVVRGDSAAYFCASSPTGVGEKLFFGSGTQLSVL.

The chain recombines TRBV28 with TRBJ2-3, with TRBD1 matching over 9 bases. Germline V gene lookup returns CDR1 MDHEN and CDR2 SYDVKM. The CDR3 runs to 15 residues. With 5 bases clipped from V and 2 bases from J, the junction kept 5 bases outside the gene matches. DNA of the CDR3: TGTGCCAGCAGTATGACAGGGGGGCACACAGATACGCAGTATTTT. Residues: CASSMTGGHTDTQYF.

The sample holds a few counts of this clonotype. The V and J genes are TRBV6-1 and TRBJ1-2; D is unresolved. The ends were cut back, 2 bases at V and 8 bases at J, with 15 bases in the middle. CDR1 and CDR2 (germline): MNHNS, SASEGT. This CDR3 region has 14 residues. The CDR3, as DNA: TGTGCCAGCAGTGAATCCGGCCCCGCACAGGGCTACACCTTC. This translates into CASSESGPAQGYTF.

The chain recombines TRBV21-1 with TRBJ2-7. TRBV21-1 is shown as a pseudogene. This CDR3 region has 14 residues. The CDR3 loop reads CASSKGGPSYEQYF. The CDR3 nucleotides are TGTGCCAGCAGCAAAGGGGGTCCTTCCTACGAGCAGTACTTC.

This clonotype was observed at least ten times. The chain carries TRBV11-2 and TRBJ2-7; D is undetermined. The V gene's germline CDR1 is SGHAT and CDR2 FQNNGV. V was trimmed by 1 base and J by 4 bases, leaving 5 bases between them. This CDR3 region has 12 residues. DNA of the CDR3: TGTGCCAGCAGCTTAGCCCCTTACGAGCAGTACTTC. It yields the protein CASSLAPYEQYF.

This clonotype was detected a few times. The rearrangement links TRBV4-3 to TRBJ2-1, with D unclear. CDR3 length: 13 residues. V gave up 0 bases and J gave up 8 bases, with 8 bases separating them. Germline V gene sequence: CDR1 LGHNA, CDR2 YSLEER. The CDR3 nucleotides read TGCGCCAGCAGCCAAGACGGGCCCGATGAGCAGTTCTTC. Protein sequence: CASSQDGPDEQFF.

The CDR3 loop is CSAETNTYEQYF. CDR3 sequence (DNA): TGCAGCGCTGAGACAAATACCTACGAGCAGTACTTC. The chain uses TRBV29-1 and TRBJ2-7; D gene uncertain. CDR1 is SQVTM, CDR2 ANQGSEA, per germline. The CDR3 is 12 residues long. V was shortened by 7 bases and J by 2 bases, with 12 bases between the two germline ends.

The chain has TRBV29-1 and TRBJ2-7, with D possibly TRBD1 on 6 matching bases. Germline V CDR1 and CDR2: SQVTM, ANQGSEA. Trimming took off 2 bases at V and 0 bases at J, with 8 bases between the two ends. This CDR3 contains 13 residues. The CDR3 spells CSVETGISYEQYF. CDR3 bases: TGCAGCGTTGAAACAGGGATCTCCTACGAGCAGTACTTC.

This chain uses TRBV5-1 with TRBJ1-6; possibly TRBD1 for D (5 bases). Germline V gene sequence: CDR1 SGHRS, CDR2 YFSETQ. V was shortened by 0 bases and J by 5 bases, with 12 bases between the two germline ends. The CDR3 is made up of 16 amino acids. The CDR3 bases are TGCGCCAGCAGCTTGGCCCGGGGCGGCGATAATTCACCCCTCCACTTT. Translation: CASSLARGGDNSPLHF.

This clonotype was observed at least ten times. This sequence joins TRBV12-3 or TRBV12-4 and TRBJ1-1; D is perhaps TRBD1 (6 bases). With 1 base removed from V and 3 bases from J, the gap between germline ends came to 9 bases. The CDR3 covers 14 residues. CDR3: CASSLGGAYTEAFF. The CDR3 bases are TGTGCCAGCAGTTTAGGGGGGGCCTACACTGAAGCTTTCTTT.

This clonotype was recorded many times. This chain connects TRBV7-2 to TRBJ2-7; D unresolved. This CDR3 spans 12 amino acids. V gave up 3 bases and J gave up 6 bases, with 9 bases separating them. The germline V gene has CDR1 SGHTA and CDR2 FQGNSA. The CDR3 nucleotides are TGTGCCAGCAGCTTCCAGCGATCCGAGCAGTACTTC. Translating gives CASSFQRSEQYF. The complete variable domain, with remaining parts taken from reference TRBV7-2 and TRBJ2-7, reads GAGVSQSPSNKVTEKGKDVELRCDPISGHTALYWYRQSLGQGLEFLIYFQGNSAPDKSGLPSDRFSAERTGGSVSTLTIQRTQQEDSAVYLCASSFQRSEQYFGPGTRLTVT.

As for this clonotype: The junction differs from germline at one of its ends, possibly a read error. This chain links TRBV6-4 with TRBJ2-6, with D possibly being TRBD1 (5 bases). CDR1 is MRHNA, CDR2 SNTAGT, per germline. This CDR3 region has 14 residues. CDR3 amino acids: CASSDRAGAKVLTF. The CDR3 DNA follows: TGTGCCAGCAGTGACAGAGCTGGGGCCAAAGTCCTGACTTTC.

In its sample, this clonotype was seen a few times. The chain employs TRBV12-3 or TRBV12-4 and TRBJ2-3, with 8 bases identical to TRBD2. The CDR3 consists of 15 residues. V trimming: 4 bases; J trimming: 1 base; junction bases outside the gene matches: 4. The CDR3 sequence is CASSSMTSGTDTQYF. The CDR3, as DNA: TGTGCCAGCAGTTCCATGACTAGCGGCACAGATACGCAGTATTTT.

The V gene is TRBV24-1, the J gene TRBJ2-1; 8 bases map to TRBD1. The CDR3 has 15 residues. Losses at the gene ends were 3 bases for V and 2 bases for J; bases not matched to a gene: 2. Germline lookup yields CDR1 KGHDR and CDR2 SFDVKD. CDR3 DNA: TGTGCCACCAGTGATACAGGGGGTCCCTACAATGAGCAGTTCTTC. Translation: CATSDTGGPYNEQFF.

The rearrangement links TRBV5-1 to TRBJ2-2; D not resolved. Trimming took 0 bases from V and 5 from J, leaving 14 bases between them. CDR3 length equals 16 residues. Germline values: CDR1 SGHRS, CDR2 YFSETQ. In nucleotides, the CDR3 is TGCGCCAGCAGCTTGGAAGCCGAGACAAAAACCGGGGAGCTGTTTTTT. It encodes CASSLEAETKTGELFF.

This rearrangement joins TRBV10-3 to TRBJ2-1; 16 bases match TRBD2. Germline lookup yields CDR1 ENHRY and CDR2 SYGVKD. This CDR3 has 18 amino acids. Germline trimming cut 5 bases from V and 2 bases from J; bases unmatched to any gene: 6. This CDR3 reads CAISSGTSGRAAYNEQFF. CDR3 in DNA: TGTGCCATCAGTTCCGGGACTAGCGGGAGGGCCGCCTACAATGAGCAGTTCTTC.

The chain combines TRBV28 with TRBJ2-3; tentatively, D is TRBD2 (6 bases). The CDR3 is 14 residues long. Germline values: CDR1 MDHEN, CDR2 SYDVKM. V shed 2 bases and J shed 5 bases, with 11 bases lying between them. CDR3 region: CASSLMWGEDTQYF. As DNA, the CDR3 is TGTGCCAGCAGTTTAATGTGGGGGGAAGATACGCAGTATTTT.

This clonotype was counted between two and nine times. The chain employs TRBV12-3 or TRBV12-4 and TRBJ2-1; tentative D call: TRBD1 (6 bases). The CDR3 has 15 residues. The V end was cut by 4 bases, the J end by 7 bases, with 17 bases between. The CDR3 nucleotides read TGTGCCAGCAGTTCCCAGGGGTTGAGCGTTAATGAGCAGTTCTTC. It translates to CASSSQGLSVNEQFF.

This clonotype occurred many times. CDR3 region: CASLQGAGRVSTDTQYF. The DNA of the CDR3 is TGTGCCAGCTTACAGGGGGCCGGGCGGGTAAGCACAGATACGCAGTATTTT. The rearrangement links TRBV7-2 to TRBJ2-3; 9 bases are a match to TRBD1. The CDR3 has 17 residues. Germline trimming cut 8 bases from V and 0 bases from J; bases unmatched to any gene: 12. Germline values: CDR1 SGHTA, CDR2 FQGNSA.

In this sample, this clonotype turned up many times. The V and J genes are TRBV19 and TRBJ1-5; tentative D call: TRBD1 (6 bases). Trimming shortened V by 9 bases and J by 1 base, and 19 bases separated the two germline ends. The CDR3 totals 16 residues. Germline V CDR1 and CDR2: LNHDA, SQIVND (reference sequence). CDR3 DNA sequence: TGTGCCAGCCGAACAAAAGGGACAAGGAGCAATCAGCCCCAGCATTTT. Translating it yields CASRTKGTRSNQPQHF.

This clonotype was seen only a few times. V and J are TRBV12-3 or TRBV12-4 and TRBJ2-5, with D perhaps matching TRBD1 (6 bases). This CDR3 spans 14 amino acids. V lost 3 bases and J 0 bases, leaving 8 bases between the germline ends. The CDR3 DNA reads TGTGCCAGCAGTTTCAGGACAGACCAAGAGACCCAGTACTTC. This codes for CASSFRTDQETQYF.

This clonotype was found many times. The genes are TRBV6-5 and TRBJ1-2; D is uncertain. Germline lookup yields CDR1 MNHEY and CDR2 SVGAGI. CDR3 length equals 13 residues. Deletions cut 2 bases from V and 13 bases from J, with 17 bases between. In nucleotides, the CDR3 is TGTGCCAGCAGTTACACTGGCGCAGGCACCTCCACCTTC. Protein product: CASSYTGAGTSTF.

The sample holds many counts of this clonotype. This rearrangement joins TRBV4-1 to TRBJ2-1; D is undetermined. Germline V gene data show CDR1 as MGHRA and CDR2 as YSYEKL. V was trimmed by 3 bases and J by 7 bases, leaving 13 bases between them. The CDR3 covers 14 residues. DNA of the CDR3: TGCGCCAGCAGCCAGGGTCTTCTAGGGAATGAGCAGTTCTTC. It is translated as CASSQGLLGNEQFF.

V gene TRBV7-3 combines with J gene TRBJ1-1; 9 bases fit TRBD1. V was clipped by 4 bases and J by 5 bases; unmatched bases: 5. The CDR3 covers 14 residues. Germline V lookup: CDR1 SGHTA, CDR2 FQGTGA. For the CDR3, the DNA is TGTGCCAGCAGCTCGGGACAGGGAACGACTGAAGCTTTCTTT. Residues: CASSSGQGTTEAFF.